These 7 T cell receptor beta chains came from one sample sequenced in a study of blood T cell repertoires in COVID-19. The method was immunoSEQ multiplex PCR; TCRdb's version includes in-frame clones alone and lacks a portion of them. This repertoire shows around 200,000 clones, about 83% found once; its top ten account for less than 3.5%. The specimen was peripheral blood. These receptors were taken from a man between 45 and 60 years old with active or convalescent COVID-19.

The chain employs TRBV5-6 and TRBJ2-6; D unresolved. The ends were cut back, 4 bases at V and 1 base at J, with 12 bases in the middle. CDR3 length equals 16 residues. Looked up from germline, CDR1 is SGHDT and CDR2 is YYEEEE. DNA of the CDR3: TGTGCCAGCAGCCCCCTCCGACTTTCTGGGGCCAACGTCCTGACTTTC. Translated: CASSPLRLSGANVLTF.

This chain uses TRBV5-1 with TRBJ2-1; 7 bases match TRBD1. J gave up 9 bases and V 4 bases, and 10 bases lay outside the gene matches. Germline CDR1 and CDR2: SGHRS and YFSETQ. The length of the CDR3 is 14 residues. The CDR3 region is CASSPTTGTSEQFF. CDR3 nucleotide sequence: TGCGCCAGCAGCCCCACGACAGGGACCTCTGAGCAGTTCTTC.

The chain couples TRBV7-6 to TRBJ1-4, with D perhaps matching TRBD1 (5 bases). The CDR3 extends over 15 amino acids. V lost 6 bases to trimming and J lost 4 bases, with 15 bases between them. Germline V gives CDR1 SGHVS, CDR2 FNYEAQ. For the CDR3, the DNA is TGTGCCAGCAGTCCTCAGGGAGGGTTTAATGAAAAACTGTTTTTT. Translating it yields CASSPQGGFNEKLFF.

The V and J genes are TRBV6-5 and TRBJ1-1, with unresolved D. The CDR3 runs to 13 residues. Trimming took off 6 bases at V and 10 bases at J, with 18 bases between the two ends. Germline-derived CDR1 and CDR2 are MNHEY and SVGAGI. The CDR3 spells CASSIYGVEAAFF. In DNA, the CDR3 is TGTGCCAGCAGCATTTACGGGGTTGAGGCAGCTTTCTTT.

The chain uses TRBV7-2 and TRBJ1-2; D remains ambiguous. The V gene's germline CDR1 is SGHTA and CDR2 FQGNSA. V was trimmed by 0 bases and J by 8 bases, leaving 10 bases between them. The CDR3 is 13 amino acids. This chain's CDR3 is CASSLAAIYGYTF. In DNA form, the CDR3 reads TGTGCCAGCAGCTTAGCTGCGATCTACGGCTACACCTTC.

This clone has just a few counts. The V call is TRBV25-1, the J call TRBJ1-1; 7 bases are shared with TRBD1. Germline assignment: CDR1 MGHDK and CDR2 SYGVNS. This CDR3 comprises 16 residues. V dropped 3 bases and J dropped 4; count of bases not matched to a gene: 11. CDR3 region: CASSDSRTGPTTEAFF. In DNA, the CDR3 is TGTGCCAGCAGTGACTCCCGGACAGGACCGACCACTGAAGCTTTCTTT. Complete variable domain (other parts from reference TRBV25-1 and TRBJ1-1): EADIYQTPRYLVIGTGKKITLECSQTMGHDKMYWYQQDPGMELHLIHYSYGVNSTEKGDLSSESTVSRIRTEHFPLTLESARPSHTSQYLCASSDSRTGPTTEAFFGQGTRLTVV.

The V gene is TRBV12-3 or TRBV12-4, the J gene TRBJ1-2; 7 bases fit TRBD1. Unmatched junction bases numbered 2, after V lost 5 bases and J lost 2 bases. The CDR3 has 13 residues. This CDR3 reads CASSRQGNYGYTF. As DNA, the CDR3 is TGTGCCAGCAGTAGACAGGGAAACTATGGCTACACCTTC.